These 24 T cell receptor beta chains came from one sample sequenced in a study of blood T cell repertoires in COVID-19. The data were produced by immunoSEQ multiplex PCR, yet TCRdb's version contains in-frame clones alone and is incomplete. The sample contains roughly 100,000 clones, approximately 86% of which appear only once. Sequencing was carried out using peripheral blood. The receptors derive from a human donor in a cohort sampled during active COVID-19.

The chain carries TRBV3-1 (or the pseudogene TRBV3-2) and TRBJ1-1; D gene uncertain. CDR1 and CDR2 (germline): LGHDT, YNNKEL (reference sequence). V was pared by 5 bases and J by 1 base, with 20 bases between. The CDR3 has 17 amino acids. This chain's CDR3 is CASSSVLGRGKNTEAFF. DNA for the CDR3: TGTGCCAGCAGCTCCGTTCTTGGTCGGGGAAAGAACACTGAAGCTTTCTTT.

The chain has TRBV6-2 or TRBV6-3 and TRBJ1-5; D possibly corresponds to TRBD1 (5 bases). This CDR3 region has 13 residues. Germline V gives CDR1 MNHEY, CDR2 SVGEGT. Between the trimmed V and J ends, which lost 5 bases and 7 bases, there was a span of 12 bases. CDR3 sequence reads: CASSPEGRQPQHF. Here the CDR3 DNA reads TGTGCCAGCAGTCCCGAGGGGAGGCAGCCCCAGCATTTT.

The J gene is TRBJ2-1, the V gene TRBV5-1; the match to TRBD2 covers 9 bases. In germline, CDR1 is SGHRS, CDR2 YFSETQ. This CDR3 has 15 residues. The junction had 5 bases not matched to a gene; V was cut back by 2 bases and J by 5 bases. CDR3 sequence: CASSFSLAGNNEQFF. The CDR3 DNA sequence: TGCGCCAGCAGCTTCTCCCTAGCGGGGAACAATGAGCAGTTCTTC.

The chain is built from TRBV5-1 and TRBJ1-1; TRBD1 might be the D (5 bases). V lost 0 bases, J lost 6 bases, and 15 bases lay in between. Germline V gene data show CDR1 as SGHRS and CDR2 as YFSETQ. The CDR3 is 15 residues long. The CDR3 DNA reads TGCGCCAGCAGCTTGGGATTGGGGGAGGTCGCTGAAGCTTTCTTT. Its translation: CASSLGLGEVAEAFF. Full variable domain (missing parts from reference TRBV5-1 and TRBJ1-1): KAGVTQTPRYLIKTRGQQVTLSCSPISGHRSVSWYQQTPGQGLQFLFEYFSETQRNKGNFPGRFSGRQFSNSRSEMNVSTLELGDSALYLCASSLGLGEVAEAFFGQGTRLTVV.

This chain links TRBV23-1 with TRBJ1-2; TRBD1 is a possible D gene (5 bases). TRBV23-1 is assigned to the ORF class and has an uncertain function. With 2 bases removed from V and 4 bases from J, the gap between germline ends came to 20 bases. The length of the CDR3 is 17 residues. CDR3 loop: CASSQRISGTGLYGYTF. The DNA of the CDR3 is TGCGCCAGCAGTCAAAGAATATCGGGCACAGGCCTCTATGGCTACACCTTC.

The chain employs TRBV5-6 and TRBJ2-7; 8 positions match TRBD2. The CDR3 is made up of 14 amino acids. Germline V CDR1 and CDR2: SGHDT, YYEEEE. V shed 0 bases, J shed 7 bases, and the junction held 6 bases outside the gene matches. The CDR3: CASSLGTSLWEQYF. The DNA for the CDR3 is TGTGCCAGCAGCTTGGGGACTAGCCTGTGGGAGCAGTACTTC.

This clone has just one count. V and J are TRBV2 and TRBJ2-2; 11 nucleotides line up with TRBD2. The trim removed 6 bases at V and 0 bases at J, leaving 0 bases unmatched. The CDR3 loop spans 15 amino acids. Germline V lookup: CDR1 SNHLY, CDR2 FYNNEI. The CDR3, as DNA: TGTGCCAGCAGGACTAGCGGGGCGAACACCGGGGAGCTGTTTTTT. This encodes CASRTSGANTGELFF.

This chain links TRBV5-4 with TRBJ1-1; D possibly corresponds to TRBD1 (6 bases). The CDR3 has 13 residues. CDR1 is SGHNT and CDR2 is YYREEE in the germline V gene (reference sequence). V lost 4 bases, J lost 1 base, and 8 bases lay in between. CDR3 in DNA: TGTGCCAGCAGCAGGGACACGAACACTGAAGCTTTCTTT. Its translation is CASSRDTNTEAFF.

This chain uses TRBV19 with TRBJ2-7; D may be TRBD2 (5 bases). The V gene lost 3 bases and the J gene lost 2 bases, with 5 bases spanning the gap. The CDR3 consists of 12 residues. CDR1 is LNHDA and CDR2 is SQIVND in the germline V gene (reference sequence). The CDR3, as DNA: TGTGCCAGTAGTATCGGGACCTACGAGCAGTACTTC. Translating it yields CASSIGTYEQYF.

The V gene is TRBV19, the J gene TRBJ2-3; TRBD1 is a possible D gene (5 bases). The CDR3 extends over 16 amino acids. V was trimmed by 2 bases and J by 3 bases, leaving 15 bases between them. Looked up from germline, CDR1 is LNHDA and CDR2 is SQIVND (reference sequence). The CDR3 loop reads CASSIPQQVATDTQYF. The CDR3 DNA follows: TGTGCCAGTAGTATACCCCAACAGGTAGCAACAGATACGCAGTATTTT.

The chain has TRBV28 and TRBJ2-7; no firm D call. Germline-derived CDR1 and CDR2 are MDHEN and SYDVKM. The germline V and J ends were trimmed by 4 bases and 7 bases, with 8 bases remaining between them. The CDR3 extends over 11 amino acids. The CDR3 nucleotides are TGTGCCAGCAGTTGGCGGCTGGAGCAGTACTTC. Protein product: CASSWRLEQYF. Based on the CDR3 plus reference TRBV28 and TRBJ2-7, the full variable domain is DVKVTQSSRYLVKRTGEKVFLECVQDMDHENMFWYRQDPGLGLRLIYFSYDVKMKEKGDIPEGYSVSREKKERFSLILESASTNQTSMYLCASSWRLEQYFGPGTRLTVT.

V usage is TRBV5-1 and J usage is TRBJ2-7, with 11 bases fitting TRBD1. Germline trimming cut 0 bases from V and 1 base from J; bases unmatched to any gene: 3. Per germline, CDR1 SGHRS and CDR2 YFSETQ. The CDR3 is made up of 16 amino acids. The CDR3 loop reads CASSLGGQGVSYEQYF. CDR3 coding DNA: TGCGCCAGCAGCTTGGGGGGACAGGGGGTTTCCTACGAGCAGTACTTC.

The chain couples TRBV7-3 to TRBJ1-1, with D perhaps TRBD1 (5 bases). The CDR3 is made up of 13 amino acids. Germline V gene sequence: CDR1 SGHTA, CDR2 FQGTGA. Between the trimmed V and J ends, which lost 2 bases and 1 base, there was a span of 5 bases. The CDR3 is CASSLDRNTEAFF. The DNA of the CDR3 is TGTGCCAGCAGCTTAGACAGGAACACTGAAGCTTTCTTT.

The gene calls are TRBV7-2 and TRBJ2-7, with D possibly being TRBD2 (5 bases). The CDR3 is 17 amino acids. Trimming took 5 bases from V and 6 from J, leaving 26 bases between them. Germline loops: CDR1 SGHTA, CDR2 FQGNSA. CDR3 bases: TGTGCCAGCAGCCCGAGTGCCGGGGTAGTTATCGTACGCGAGCAGTACTTC. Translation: CASSPSAGVVIVREQYF.

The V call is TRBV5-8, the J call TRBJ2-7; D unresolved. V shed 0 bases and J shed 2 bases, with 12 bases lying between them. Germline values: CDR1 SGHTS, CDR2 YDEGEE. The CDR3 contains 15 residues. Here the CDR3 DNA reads TGTGCCAGCAGCTTGGTTACAGAACCCCCCTACGAGCAGTACTTC. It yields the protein CASSLVTEPPYEQYF. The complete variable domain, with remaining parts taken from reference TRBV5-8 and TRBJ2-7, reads EAGVTQSPTHLIKTRGQQATLRCSPISGHTSVYWYQQALGLGLQFLLWYDEGEERNRGNFPPRFSGRQFPNYSSELNVNALELEDSALYLCASSLVTEPPYEQYFGPGTRLTVT.

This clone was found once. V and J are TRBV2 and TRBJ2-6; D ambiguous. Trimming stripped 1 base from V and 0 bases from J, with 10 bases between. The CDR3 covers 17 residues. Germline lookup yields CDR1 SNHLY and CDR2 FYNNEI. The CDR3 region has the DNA TGTGCCAGCAGTGAAGATCCAGGCTTCTCTGGGGCCAACGTCCTGACTTTC. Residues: CASSEDPGFSGANVLTF.

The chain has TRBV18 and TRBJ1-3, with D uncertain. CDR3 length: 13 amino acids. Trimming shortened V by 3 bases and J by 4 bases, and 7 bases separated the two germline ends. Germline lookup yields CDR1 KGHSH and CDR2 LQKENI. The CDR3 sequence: CASSPSRGNTIYF. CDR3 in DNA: TGTGCCAGCTCACCGAGCAGGGGAAACACCATATATTTT. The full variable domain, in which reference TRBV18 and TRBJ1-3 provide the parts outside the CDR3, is NAGVMQNPRHLVRRRGQEARLRCSPMKGHSHVYWYRQLPEEGLKFMVYLQKENIIDESGMPKERFSAEFPKEGPSILRIQQVVRGDSAAYFCASSPSRGNTIYFGEGSWLTVV.

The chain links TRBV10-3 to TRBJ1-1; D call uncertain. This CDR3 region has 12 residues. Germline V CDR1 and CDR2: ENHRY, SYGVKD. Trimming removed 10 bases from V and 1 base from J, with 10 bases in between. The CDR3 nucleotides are TGTGCCACCATCGCGAGGAACACTGAAGCTTTCTTT. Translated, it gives CATIARNTEAFF.

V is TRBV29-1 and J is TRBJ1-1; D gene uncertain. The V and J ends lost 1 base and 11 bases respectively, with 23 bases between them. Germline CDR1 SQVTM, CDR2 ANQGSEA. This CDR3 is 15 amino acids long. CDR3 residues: CSVEVLEGVKRYAFF. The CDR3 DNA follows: TGCAGCGTTGAAGTTTTAGAAGGCGTCAAGCGGTACGCTTTCTTT. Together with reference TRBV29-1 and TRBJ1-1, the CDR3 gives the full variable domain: SAVISQKPSRDICQRGTSLTIQCQVDSQVTMMFWYRQQPGQSLTLIATANQGSEATYESGFVIDKFPISRPNLTFSTLTVSNMSPEDSSIYLCSVEVLEGVKRYAFFGQGTRLTVV.

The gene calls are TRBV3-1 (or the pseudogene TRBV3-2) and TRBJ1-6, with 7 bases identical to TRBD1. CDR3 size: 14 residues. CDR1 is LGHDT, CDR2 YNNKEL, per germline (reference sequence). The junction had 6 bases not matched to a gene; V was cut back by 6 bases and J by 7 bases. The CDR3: CASSPGTANSPLHF. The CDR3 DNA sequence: TGTGCCAGCAGTCCCGGGACAGCGAATTCACCCCTCCACTTT.

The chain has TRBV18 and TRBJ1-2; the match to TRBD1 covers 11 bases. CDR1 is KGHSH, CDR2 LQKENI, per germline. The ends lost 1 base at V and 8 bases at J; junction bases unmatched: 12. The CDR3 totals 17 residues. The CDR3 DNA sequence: TGTGCCAGCTCACCACGTTCAGGACAGGGGGCGTTTTACGGCTACACCTTC. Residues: CASSPRSGQGAFYGYTF.

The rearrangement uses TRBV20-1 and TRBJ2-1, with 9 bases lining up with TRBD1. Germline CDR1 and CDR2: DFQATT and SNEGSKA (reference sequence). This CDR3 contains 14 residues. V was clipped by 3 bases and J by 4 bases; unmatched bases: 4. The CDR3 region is CSASKTGGYNEQFF. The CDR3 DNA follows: TGCAGTGCTAGTAAGACAGGGGGTTACAATGAGCAGTTCTTC.

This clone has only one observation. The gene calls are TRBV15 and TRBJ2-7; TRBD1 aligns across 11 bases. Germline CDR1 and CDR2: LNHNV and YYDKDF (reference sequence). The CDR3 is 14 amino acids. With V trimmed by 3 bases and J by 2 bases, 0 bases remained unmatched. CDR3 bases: TGTGCCACCAGCAGGGACAGGGGGCCCTACGAGCAGTACTTC. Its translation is CATSRDRGPYEQYF.

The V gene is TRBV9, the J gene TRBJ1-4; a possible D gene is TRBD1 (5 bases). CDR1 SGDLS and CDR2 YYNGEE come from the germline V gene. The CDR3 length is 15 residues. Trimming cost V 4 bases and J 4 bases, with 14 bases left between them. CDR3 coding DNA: TGTGCCAGCAGCCCTCTCCCAGGGATTAATGAAAAACTGTTTTTT. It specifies CASSPLPGINEKLFF.